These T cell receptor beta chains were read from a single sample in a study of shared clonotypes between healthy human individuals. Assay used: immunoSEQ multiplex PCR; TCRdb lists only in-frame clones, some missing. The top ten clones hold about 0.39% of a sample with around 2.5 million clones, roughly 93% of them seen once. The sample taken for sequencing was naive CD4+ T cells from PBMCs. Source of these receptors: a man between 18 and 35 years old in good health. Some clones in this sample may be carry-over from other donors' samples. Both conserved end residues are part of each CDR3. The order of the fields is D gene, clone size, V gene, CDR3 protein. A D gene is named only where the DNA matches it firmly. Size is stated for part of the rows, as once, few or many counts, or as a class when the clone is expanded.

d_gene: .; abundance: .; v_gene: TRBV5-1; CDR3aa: CASSSLLHSSYNEQFF
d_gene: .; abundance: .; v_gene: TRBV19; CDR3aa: CASSIAGIAYGYTF
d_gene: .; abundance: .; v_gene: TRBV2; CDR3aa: CASGRDSGYEQYF
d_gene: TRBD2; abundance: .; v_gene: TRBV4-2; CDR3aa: CASSQDNQRGSYEQYF
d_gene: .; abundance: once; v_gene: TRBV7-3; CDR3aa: CASSPAHADTQYF
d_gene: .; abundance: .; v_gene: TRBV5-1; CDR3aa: CASSLGLSSGNTIYF
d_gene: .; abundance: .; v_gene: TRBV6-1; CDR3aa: CASRAGSRYEQYF
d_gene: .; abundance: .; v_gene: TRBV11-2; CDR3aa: CASSFIISGEAYNEQFF
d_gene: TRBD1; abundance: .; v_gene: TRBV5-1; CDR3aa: CASRGTGGNYGYTF
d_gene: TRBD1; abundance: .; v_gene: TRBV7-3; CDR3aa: CASSYDRDSYNEQFF
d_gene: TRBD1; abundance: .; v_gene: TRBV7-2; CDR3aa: CASSLRDRVNTEAFF
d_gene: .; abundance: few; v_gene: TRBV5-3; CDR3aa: CARSRPESEAFF